This entry concerns a single T cell receptor beta chain. In this sample, this clonotype turned up many times. No antigen is known for it. No clone much larger than this one lies a single base away; base qualities are absent. Library preparation employed multiplex PCR. Sequencing took place on an Illumina HiSeq 4000. CDR3 regions were amplified by Arm-PCR with iRepertoire HTBI primers to construct TCR beta libraries. Before sequencing, the PCR products went through gel purification. In the source study's methods: A total of fewer than 70 TRBV and some 15 TRBJ segments were identified across samples and were used for gene usage analysis of CDR3 amino acid clonotypes. COPE and FqMerger were used to merge the filtered high-quality paired reads into contigs. Contigs were aligned with BLAST to IMGT TRBV, TRBD and TRBJ reference genes, and CDR3 was defined per IMGT. Highly expanded clones were defined as clonotypes with a frequency above 0.1%. Shannon entropy was used to measure repertoire diversity, and the Gini coefficient was used to measure V-J evenness. A clonotype was considered public if more than one individual shared it. TCRdb reworked the public reads: Q25 trimming with fastp, MiXCR clone assembly, productive beta chains retained. CDR3 protein duplicates are merged, each entry listing the most common genes and DNA. The V and J calls come from TCRdb's annotation, not from the publication. Recorded for this sample are hundreds of thousands of distinct CDR3 sequences; over 15% of them occurred a single time. The ten top clones hold 30% of the sample.

The record originates from a study of regulatory T cells in long-lasting Graves disease (dated by TCRdb to about 2021). For context, the study as a whole: Antithyroid drugs had been taken for less than 3 months by newly diagnosed Graves' disease patients. The study took place in China and was registered as a clinical trial. A total of around 33 samples were covered by TCR sequencing, comprising approximately 13 persistent and about 20 newly diagnosed Graves' disease patients. Peripheral blood TCR sequencing and RNA sequencing compared persistent Graves' disease patients with newly diagnosed Graves' disease patients.

According to the study, the label for this sample's time point signals: newly diagnosed GD, antithyroid drugs for less than 3 months. For both TCR sequencing and RNA sequencing, RNA was extracted from PBMCs in TRIzol. The diagnosis of Graves' disease was made according to American Thyroid Association guidelines. Patients were recruited from an endocrinology department in Xi'an, China. From each patient, about 9.7 milliliters of peripheral blood was collected into an EDTA anticoagulant tube. Ficoll Paque Plus density gradient separation was used to isolate PBMCs, and no further T cell sorting was performed. RNA quality was checked with an Agilent 2100 Bioanalyzer and agarose gel, and concentration with a NanoDrop 2000. The germline V gene encodes CDR1 SEHNR and CDR2 FQNEAQ (reference sequence). Counted from cysteine to phenylalanine, this CDR3 has 16 amino acids. CDR3 DNA only is kept here, 48 bases in frame from base 1. V loses 5 bases, J loses 0 bases, and the germline ends lie 14 bases apart.

On the study overall, not on this receptor specifically: Compared with newly diagnosed patients, patients with persistent Graves' disease had lower TCR Shannon entropy and fewer highly expanded clones, which suggests clonal expansion. The study examined only peripheral blood because the primary lesion, thyroid tissue, could not be accessed. Persistent patients shared more public clonotypes among themselves (2,741) than newly diagnosed patients did (about 1,000). Preferential use of TRBV28, TRBJ1-2 and TRBJ2-5 was observed in persistent disease, whereas TRBV20-1 and TRBJ2-1 were favored in newly diagnosed disease. The authors acknowledged the small sample size as a limitation that may reduce accuracy. Only the TCR beta chain was sequenced and analyzed.

This same sample was also taken into another study, of T cells in Graves' hyperthyroidism and ophthalmopathy. The second paper states: Stable Graves' hyperthyroidism was defined as the absence of progression to ophthalmopathy over 18 months of follow-up. Hyperthyroidism patients were newly diagnosed, had a disease duration of under 2 months, and were aged 18 to 65 years. Exclusion was applied to patients with uncontrolled infections, other autoimmune diseases, pregnancy or lactation. Diagnoses were based on clinical symptoms, serum thyroxine and TRAb, thyroid ultrasound and orbital computed tomography. The TCR CDR3 was subjected to a first round of RT-PCR using the HTBI primer set and the Qiagen OneStep RT-PCR kit. Most expanded thyroid clonotypes (frequency above 0.001) were also detected in blood, a finding suggesting that blood repertoires may reflect thyroid immune responses. A 13 V-J signature model separated ophthalmopathy from stable hyperthyroidism, with roughly 88% sensitivity and approximately 81% specificity in cross-validation and 80%/75% in testing. During validation, the model predicted progression to ophthalmopathy a median of about 6.3 months ahead of onset, with more than 60% sensitivity and 72.22% specificity. To identify distinguishing TCR V-J signatures, a discovery cohort of 100 patients was used, comprising 43 with Graves' ophthalmopathy and some 60 with stable Graves' hyperthyroidism. Prospective prediction of ophthalmopathy was tested in an independent validation cohort of under 20 hyperthyroidism patients and around 16 patients who later progressed to ophthalmopathy. For training and testing, the 100 or so patients in the discovery cohort were randomly divided in a 7:3 ratio. Thyroid tissue and blood T-cell repertoires from about 6 Graves' hyperthyroidism patients were also compared in the study. After blood sampling, hyperthyroidism patients were treated with methimazole at a starting dose of 30 mg daily, and ophthalmopathy patients were treated with high-dose intravenous methylprednisolone. A second multiplex PCR round built the libraries, followed by size selection and purification. Libraries were sequenced paired-end with 100 bp reads on an Illumina HiSeq2000. SOAPnuke was used to process the raw data, removing reads that contained adapters or uncalled bases, had a mean Phred below 15, or lacked an exact match to the constant primer or identifier. COPE v1.2.5 was used to merge the high-quality paired reads, and each unique nucleotide sequence was defined as a clonotype. MiTCR v1.1 was used to align the clonotypes against IMGT TRBV, TRBD and TRBJ reference segments. The analysis included only V-J combinations with a frequency above 0.0001, which together covered approximately 99% of the repertoires. A TCS score was defined as the ratio of F50 (clonal expansion) to E x V (chaos), with BLOSUM62-based TCRdist applied between CDR3 peptides within each V-J. Welch's t-statistics and random forest reduced 514 V-J features to some 14, which were used in a naive Bayes classifier (R e1071). No statistical method was used to set the sample size in advance, and investigators knew the group allocation. According to the paper, TCR Vbeta CDR3 sequencing was carried out on 135 peripheral blood samples, which came from approximately 41 ophthalmopathy, approximately 78 hyperthyroidism and roughly 17 progressor patients.

The starting material was peripheral blood mononuclear cells (PBMCs), obtained at new diagnosis, from a patient treated with antithyroid drugs. The receptor's source is a man aged 35 to 55 with Graves disease. Donor details come from another sample of the same person, matched by shared clones. The V gene is TRBV7-9 and the J gene is TRBJ2-1; the D gene is perhaps TRBD1 or TRBD2, as each covers 5 bases. The CDR3 region has the sequence CASSPRGQSSYNEQFF. The DNA reads TGTGCCAGCAGCCCACGGGGCCAGAGCTCCTACAATGAGCAGTTCTTC.